This is a list of T cell receptor beta chains from one sample in a study of T cell changes during pregnancy in multiple sclerosis. Profiled with immunoSEQ multiplex PCR; TCRdb holds only in-frame clones, not every one. The profile shows just under 80,000 clones, around 93% of them singletons. The sequences come from peripheral blood, collected in the first trimester of pregnancy. These receptors originate from a female donor with multiple sclerosis, enrolled in a pregnancy study. Both conserved end residues are part of each CDR3. The D gene is left open where the match is weak. The size entry is marked missing in some rows and otherwise reads once, few, many or a size class.

size	J	V	D	DNA	CDR3
once	TRBJ1-2	TRBV18	TRBD1	TGTGCCAGCTCACCACCACTCGGGACAGGGGCCTTCTATGGCTACACCTTC	CASSPPLGTGAFYGYTF
-	TRBJ2-5	TRBV7-7	-	TGTGCCAGCAGCTTAGAGGGGGGGGTCGTTGGAGAGACCCAGTACTTC	CASSLEGGVVGETQYF
-	TRBJ2-3	TRBV6-5	-	TGTGCCAGCAACCTAGCGAAAAGCACAGATACGCAGTATTTT	CASNLAKSTDTQYF
-	TRBJ2-1	TRBV21-1	-	TGTGCCAGCAGCAAAGCGCCCATAACCGGGACTATAAGACACAATGAGCAGTTCTTC	CASSKAPITGTIRHNEQFF
-	TRBJ1-5	TRBV2	-	TGTGCCAGCAGTGAAGCGGATTGGGCACCCAAGACTAGCAATCAGCCCCAGCATTTT	CASSEADWAPKTSNQPQHF
-	TRBJ2-5	TRBV21-1	-	TGTGCCAGCAGCCAAAGATCCGGGATCCTTGTTCGGTTTGAAGAGACCCAGTACTTC	CASSQRSGILVRFEETQYF
-	TRBJ1-1	TRBV9	TRBD1	TGTGCCAGCAGCGTCTCCGGGGACAGAGAACTTTCTGAAGCTTTCTTT	CASSVSGDRELSEAFF
-	TRBJ2-3	TRBV15	TRBD2	TGTGCCACCAGCAGAGATCCAGCGGGGGGGCATACAGATACGCAGTATTTT	CATSRDPAGGHTDTQYF
-	TRBJ2-7	TRBV30	TRBD2	TGTGCCTGGGCGACTAGCGGGTTTGCCTACGAGCAGTACTTC	CAWATSGFAYEQYF
-	TRBJ2-1	TRBV5-4	-	TGTGCCAGCAGCTTTAACAATGAGCAGTTCTTC	CASSFNNEQFF
-	TRBJ2-5	TRBV28	-	TGTGCCAGCAGTCCCCTTATAATCGAGACCCAGTACTTC	CASSPLIIETQYF
-	TRBJ2-3	TRBV5-4	-	TGTGCCAGCAGCGATAGGACTAAAACAGATACGCAGTATTTT	CASSDRTKTDTQYF
-	TRBJ2-7	TRBV7-2	-	TGTGCCAGCAGCCGGCGGAGCGAGCAGTACTTC	CASSRRSEQYF
once	TRBJ2-1	TRBV19	TRBD2	TGTGCCAGTAGTATCTGGGGACTAGCTCCCGATGAGCAGTTCTTC	CASSIWGLAPDEQFF
-	TRBJ2-1	TRBV12-5	TRBD2	TGTGCTAGTGGTTTGTCCACTAGCGCCAGCTCCTACAATGAGCAGTTCTTC	CASGLSTSASSYNEQFF
-	TRBJ1-1	TRBV14	-	TGTGCCAGCAGCCAATACGGGGGGTTACTGACTGAAGCTTTCTTT	CASSQYGGLLTEAFF
-	TRBJ2-7	TRBV7-2	TRBD1	TGTGCCAGCAGCTTCGGGACAGAACCCTACGAGCAGTACTTC	CASSFGTEPYEQYF
-	TRBJ1-2	TRBV2	TRBD1	TGTGCCAGCAGTCTTCGTGGGGCAGGGGGTGACTATGGCTACACCTTC	CASSLRGAGGDYGYTF
-	TRBJ2-2	TRBV7-8	-	TGTGCCAGCAGCTTAGACTTTTATACCGGGGAGCTGTTTTTT	CASSLDFYTGELFF
-	TRBJ2-1	TRBV5-6	-	TGTGCCAGCAGCTTGGATGCTGCCTGGGGGGATGAGCAGTTCTTC	CASSLDAAWGDEQFF
-	TRBJ1-1	TRBV2	-	TGTGCCAGCAGACCCCAAGCGAACACTGAAGCTTTCTTT	CASRPQANTEAFF
-	TRBJ2-2	TRBV10-2	-	TGCGCCAGCAGTGGGGGAGTAAGGCGCGGGAAAGTCAACACCGGGGAGCTGTTTTTT	CASSGGVRRGKVNTGELFF
-	TRBJ2-3	TRBV7-6	TRBD1	TGTGCCAGCAGCTTAGGACAGGGTTTGACGCGTGGAGATACGCAGTATTTT	CASSLGQGLTRGDTQYF
-	TRBJ1-4	TRBV5-5	TRBD1	TGTGCCAGCAGCTATACAGGGGCAAATGAAAAACTGTTTTTT	CASSYTGANEKLFF
-	TRBJ1-1	TRBV12-5	-	TGTGCTAGTGGTCTATCCCTCTACACTGAAGCTTTCTTT	CASGLSLYTEAFF
-	TRBJ2-7	TRBV6-5	-	TGTGCCAGCAGTTACGAACCTGGGGCAGGATACGAGCAGTACTTC	CASSYEPGAGYEQYF
-	TRBJ2-7	TRBV5-1	TRBD2	TGCGCCAGCAGCTTGGCCCAGGGAGGGGACGAGCAGTACTTC	CASSLAQGGDEQYF
-	TRBJ2-1	TRBV6-1	TRBD1	TGTGCCAGCAGTGGCGCTAGGGGGCGAGATGAGCAGTTCTTC	CASSGARGRDEQFF
-	TRBJ2-1	TRBV9	TRBD2	TGTGCCAGCAGCGTAGATTTGCGGGAGGGGGTTTTAGCTGAGCAGTTCTTC	CASSVDLREGVLAEQFF
-	TRBJ1-2	TRBV7-2	-	TGTGCCAGCAGCTTAGGAGGGGGGGGTGGCTACACCTTC	CASSLGGGGGYTF
-	TRBJ1-2	TRBV4-1	TRBD1	TGCGCCAGCAGCCAAGTTCAGGGGGATAACTATGGCTACACCTTC	CASSQVQGDNYGYTF
-	TRBJ1-1	TRBV6-6	-	TGTGCCAGCAGTTTCTCACGGGGTCTTTTCACTGAAGCTTTCTTT	CASSFSRGLFTEAFF
-	TRBJ1-1	TRBV19	TRBD1	TGTGCCAGTAAAGTAGGGGACAGGGCCTTCCCGAACACTGAAGCTTTCTTT	CASKVGDRAFPNTEAFF
-	TRBJ2-7	TRBV10-3	-	TGTGCCATCAGTGAAGGGGTTTTGAAAGCCTACGAGCAGTACTTC	CAISEGVLKAYEQYF
-	TRBJ2-5	TRBV28	-	TGTGCCAGCAGTTGGACAGGGACTAAGGGAGGGGGCCAGTACTTC	CASSWTGTKGGGQYF
-	TRBJ2-3	TRBV5-4	-	TGTGCCAGCAGCTTGGGCGTAGGCACAGATACGCAGTATTTT	CASSLGVGTDTQYF
-	TRBJ2-2	TRBV5-1	TRBD1	TGCGCCAGCAGCCCGCGGACAGGGAACACCGGGGAGCTGTTTTTT	CASSPRTGNTGELFF
-	TRBJ2-7	TRBV7-9	-	TGTGCCAGCAGCTTACAGACGGGCTACGAGCAGTACTTC	CASSLQTGYEQYF
-	TRBJ2-7	TRBV27	-	TGTGCCAGCAGTTGGGGCTACTACTACGAGCAGTACTTC	CASSWGYYYEQYF
-	TRBJ1-1	TRBV7-9	-	TGTGCCAGCACCTTCGGCGGTAACACTGAAGCTTTCTTT	CASTFGGNTEAFF
-	TRBJ2-7	TRBV2	TRBD1	TGTGCCAGCAGCGAGTCAGGGGGCGCAGACGAGCAGTACTTC	CASSESGGADEQYF
-	TRBJ2-1	TRBV5-1	TRBD2	TGCGCCAGCAGCTTAGCGGGAGTGAACTACAATGAGCAGTTCTTC	CASSLAGVNYNEQFF
once	TRBJ2-5	TRBV28	TRBD2	TGTGCCAGCAGTGGTAGCGGGGGGCAAGAGACCCAGTACTTC	CASSGSGGQETQYF
-	TRBJ2-1	TRBV18	-	TGTGCCAGCTCCCCCACTAGCAATGAGCAGTTCTTC	CASSPTSNEQFF